The entry below describes one TCR beta chain. This sample is part of a study of regulatory T cells in long-lasting Graves disease. Trimming at V came to 1 base and at J to 1 base, leaving 6 bases not matched to a gene. This CDR3 has 16 residues. CDR1 and CDR2 (germline): LGHNT, FRNRAP. Arm-PCR of CDR3 regions with iRepertoire HTBI primers generated TCR beta libraries. One entry per CDR3 protein, called by TCRdb with MiXCR from the multiplex PCR reads. The data show about 440,000 distinct CDR3 sequences, 15% seen once. This sample's time point: newly diagnosed GD, antithyroid drugs for less than 3 months. After RNA was extracted from PBMCs, the TCR library was made from it. These data were likewise used in another study, on T cells in Graves' hyperthyroidism and ophthalmopathy. That report notes: Uncontrolled infection, other autoimmune disease, pregnancy or lactation led to exclusion. The HTBI primer set was used in a first-round RT-PCR of the TCR CDR3. In the blood, most expanded thyroid clonotypes above 0.001 appeared as well.

The sequence was collected from a woman between 25 and 40 years old with Graves disease. This specimen was peripheral blood mononuclear cells (PBMCs), taken at new diagnosis, from a patient treated with antithyroid drugs. J is TRBJ2-7 and V is TRBV12-5, with 8 bases aligning to TRBD1. The CDR3 DNA reads TGTGCTAGTGGTTTGGCCGCCGGGACAGGATCCTACGAGCAGTACTTC. This sequence encodes CASGLAAGTGSYEQYF.